Below are 24 T cell receptor beta chains sequenced from a single sample in a study of cytomegalovirus exposure and HLA in healthy donors. Both 60 Vbeta primers and 13 Jbeta primers went into the PCR. Clones were sequenced by immunoSEQ multiplex PCR, and TCRdb holds only the in-frame ones, with some missing. The sample carries about 100,000 clones, around 73% recorded once. The sample consisted of PBMCs. These receptors originate from a man under 40 in good health and CMV-seronegative.

The chain uses TRBV5-1 and TRBJ1-1; D unresolved. Germline CDR1 SGHRS, CDR2 YFSETQ. The CDR3 has 15 amino acids. V lost 5 bases and J 3 bases, leaving 17 bases between the germline ends. The CDR3 coding sequence is TGCGCCAGCAGATTACCGGGAAATTTAGACACTGAAGCTTTCTTT. Translating it yields CASRLPGNLDTEAFF.

This clone was observed a handful of times. The CDR3 loop reads CASSSPAGQGRNQPQHF. The CDR3 DNA follows: TGTGCCAGCAGTTCCCCGGCGGGACAGGGTCGCAATCAGCCCCAGCATTTT. The chain employs TRBV28 and TRBJ1-5, with 9 bases fitting TRBD1. The ends lost 4 bases at V and 2 bases at J; junction bases unmatched: 9. The CDR3 extends over 17 amino acids. CDR1 MDHEN and CDR2 SYDVKM come from the germline V gene.

This chain links TRBV6-5 with TRBJ2-7, with D perhaps matching TRBD1 (5 bases). Germline CDR1 and CDR2: MNHEY and SVGAGI. V dropped 6 bases and J dropped 0 bases, with 15 bases sitting between them. This CDR3 region has 15 residues. CDR3: CASSPRQSLSYEQYF. CDR3 DNA: TGTGCCAGCAGCCCTCGACAGTCACTCTCCTACGAGCAGTACTTC.

The chain is built from TRBV28 and TRBJ2-2; D might be TRBD2 (5 bases). V was trimmed by 6 bases and J by 5 bases, leaving 19 bases between them. CDR1 and CDR2 from the germline V gene are MDHEN and SYDVKM. This CDR3 region has 16 residues. The CDR3 reads CASSSLGLAQTGELFF. CDR3 nucleotide sequence: TGTGCCAGCAGCTCCCTCGGACTCGCTCAGACCGGGGAGCTGTTTTTT.

The chain carries TRBV19 and TRBJ2-1, with 11 nucleotides matching TRBD2. This CDR3 spans 16 amino acids. V was clipped by 3 bases and J by 10 bases; unmatched bases: 11. Per the germline V gene, CDR1 is LNHDA and CDR2 is SQIVND (reference sequence). CDR3 in amino acids: CASSIPGLAALEEQFF. The CDR3 DNA sequence: TGTGCCAGTAGTATTCCGGGACTAGCGGCTCTTGAGGAGCAGTTCTTC.

This clone was counted only a few times. V is TRBV4-2 and J is TRBJ2-1; 8 positions match TRBD2. CDR3 length: 15 amino acids. Germline V CDR1 and CDR2: LGHNA, YNFKEQ. Germline trimming cut 2 bases from V and 4 bases from J; bases unmatched to any gene: 4. For the CDR3, the DNA is TGTGCCAGCAGCCAAAGTAGCGGGGATTACAATGAGCAGTTCTTC. It specifies CASSQSSGDYNEQFF.

This clone was seen only a few times. The chain uses TRBV19 and TRBJ1-1, with 8 bases aligning to TRBD1. CDR1 LNHDA and CDR2 SQIVND come from the germline V gene (reference sequence). The V segment lost 4 bases and the J segment 4 bases; nucleotides outside the gene matches: 5. This CDR3 is 14 amino acids long. CDR3 loop: CASSSRQGRTEAFF. CDR3 in DNA: TGTGCCAGTAGTAGCAGACAGGGGCGCACTGAAGCTTTCTTT.

This chain links TRBV5-1 with TRBJ2-2; 11 bases fit TRBD1. This CDR3 has 17 amino acids. Trimming at V came to 5 bases and at J to 5 bases, leaving 11 bases not matched to a gene. Germline CDR1 reads SGHRS; CDR2 reads YFSETQ. As DNA, the CDR3 is TGCGCCAGCAGTTCCTCCACCGGGACAGGGGGAACCGGGGAGCTGTTTTTT. Protein sequence: CASSSSTGTGGTGELFF. Looking up the rest from reference TRBV5-1 and TRBJ2-2 gives the full variable domain: KAGVTQTPRYLIKTRGQQVTLSCSPISGHRSVSWYQQTPGQGLQFLFEYFSETQRNKGNFPGRFSGRQFSNSRSEMNVSTLELGDSALYLCASSSSTGTGGTGELFFGEGSRLTVL.

This clone has only a few counts. The V and J genes are TRBV7-3 and TRBJ2-1; perhaps TRBD2 as D (6 bases). The germline gives CDR1 SGHTA, CDR2 FQGTGA. The ends were cut back, 5 bases at V and 6 bases at J, with 17 bases in the middle. This CDR3 contains 15 residues. The CDR3 spells CASSLKSGGGNEQFF. In DNA form, the CDR3 reads TGTGCCAGCAGCCTTAAATCCGGGGGTGGCAATGAGCAGTTCTTC.

The chain links TRBV6-4 to TRBJ2-2, with 7 bases lining up with TRBD2. The germline V gene encodes CDR1 MRHNA and CDR2 SNTAGT. The V and J ends lost 6 bases and 1 base, in that order; junction bases with no gene match: 2. This CDR3 has 14 amino acids. In DNA, the CDR3 is TGTGCCAGCAGCCTAGCGGAGAACACCGGGGAGCTGTTTTTT. Protein: CASSLAENTGELFF.

Details on this clone: Other DNA variants within this sample encode the same CDR3. This sequence joins TRBV7-6 and TRBJ2-5; perhaps TRBD2 as D (6 bases). The ends were cut back, 5 bases at V and 6 bases at J, with 16 bases in the middle. Germline assignment: CDR1 SGHVS and CDR2 FNYEAQ. The CDR3 runs 14 residues. The CDR3 sequence: CASSGEATMKTQYF. The CDR3 nucleotides are TGTGCCAGCAGCGGGGAGGCAACTATGAAGACCCAGTACTTC. The whole variable domain, remainder taken from reference TRBV7-6 and TRBJ2-5, is GAGVSQSPRYKVTKRGQDVALRCDPISGHVSLYWYRQALGQGPEFLTYFNYEAQQDKSGLPNDRFSAERPEGSISTLTIQRTEQRDSAMYRCASSGEATMKTQYFGPGTRLLVL.

J is TRBJ2-3 and V is TRBV5-6; the D gene is possibly TRBD1 (6 bases). The CDR3 has 15 amino acids. V was clipped by 3 bases and J by 4 bases, with 15 bases between them. From germline, CDR1 is SGHDT and CDR2 YYEEEE. The CDR3 spells CASSSTDRKADTQYF. In DNA, the CDR3 is TGTGCCAGCAGCTCGACCGACAGGAAAGCAGATACGCAGTATTTT.

As to this clone: In the same sample, other DNA sequences code for this CDR3. This sequence joins TRBV5-1 and TRBJ2-7; D remains ambiguous. The germline V and J ends were trimmed by 2 bases and 1 base, with 7 bases remaining between them. CDR1 and CDR2 from the germline V gene are SGHRS and YFSETQ. This CDR3 is 13 amino acids long. Here the CDR3 DNA reads TGCGCCAGCAGCTTACGGGTTTCCTACGAGCAGTACTTC. Amino acid sequence: CASSLRVSYEQYF.

V usage is TRBV6-5 and J usage is TRBJ2-2, with 10 bases identical to TRBD1. After removal of 2 bases from V and 7 bases from J, the junction contained 7 bases not matched to a gene. The CDR3 is 16 residues long. Germline V gene sequence: CDR1 MNHEY, CDR2 SVGAGI. The CDR3 loop is CASSYGDRGLGGELFF. CDR3 bases: TGTGCCAGCAGTTACGGCGACAGGGGGCTCGGCGGGGAGCTGTTTTTT.

This clone was found a few times. The chain uses TRBV7-9 and TRBJ1-5, with D tentatively TRBD1 (6 bases). This CDR3 has 17 residues. Per the germline V gene, CDR1 is SEHNR and CDR2 is FQNEAQ (reference sequence). V lost 5 bases and J 3 bases, leaving 20 bases between the germline ends. CDR3 sequence: CASSPGSGQSTNQPQHF. The CDR3 nucleotides read TGTGCCAGCAGCCCAGGGAGCGGACAGTCCACCAATCAGCCCCAGCATTTT.

The chain employs TRBV9 and TRBJ1-1; possible D gene TRBD1, 5 bases. The V end lost 3 bases, the J end lost 1 base, and 19 bases lay between the germline ends. Germline CDR1 and CDR2: SGDLS and YYNGEE. The CDR3 runs 17 residues. The CDR3 here is CASSAHGGRDPNTEAFF. The CDR3 DNA is TGTGCCAGCAGCGCCCATGGTGGGAGGGACCCGAACACTGAAGCTTTCTTT.

This sequence joins TRBV6-5 and TRBJ2-1, with 11 bases identical to TRBD2. This CDR3 has 16 residues. Looked up from germline, CDR1 is MNHEY and CDR2 is SVGAGI. The trim removed 0 bases at V and 3 bases at J, leaving 1 base unmatched. DNA of the CDR3: TGTGCCAGCAGTTACTCGGGACTAGCGGTCTACAATGAGCAGTTCTTC. It yields the protein CASSYSGLAVYNEQFF.

The CDR3 region has the DNA TGTGCCAGCAGCGTCGTCAGGGGGCCGCAGTATTTT. This gives the protein CASSVVRGPQYF. J is TRBJ2-3 and V is TRBV9; 8 bases map to TRBD1. The junction had 3 bases not matched to a gene; V was cut back by 2 bases and J by 10 bases. Germline CDR1 SGDLS, CDR2 YYNGEE. The CDR3 has 12 residues.

V and J are TRBV2 and TRBJ2-2, with a weak D call TRBD2 (6 bases). Trimming pared 2 bases from V and 5 bases from J, leaving 12 bases between. This CDR3 region has 15 residues. The germline V gene has CDR1 SNHLY and CDR2 FYNNEI. CDR3 loop: CASSESVGGTGELFF. The CDR3 DNA reads TGTGCCAGCAGTGAAAGTGTGGGAGGAACCGGGGAGCTGTTTTTT.

The J gene is TRBJ1-4, the V gene TRBV10-3, with D tentatively TRBD1 (6 bases). The CDR3 is made up of 15 amino acids. CDR1 and CDR2 (germline): ENHRY, SYGVKD. Trimming shortened V by 5 bases and J by 2 bases, and 12 bases separated the two germline ends. This CDR3 reads CAISLGATTNEKLFF. The CDR3 coding sequence is TGTGCCATCAGTTTGGGGGCGACTACTAATGAAAAACTGTTTTTT.

There are a few counts of this clone. The CDR3 protein is CSVAHGTGELFF. CDR3 bases: TGCAGCGTTGCCCACGGGACCGGGGAGCTGTTTTTT. This rearrangement joins TRBV29-1 to TRBJ2-2; D ambiguous. CDR3 length: 12 amino acids. The germline gives CDR1 SQVTM, CDR2 ANQGSEA. V gave up 4 bases and J gave up 5 bases, with 8 bases separating them.

This clone was seen a few times. The chain links TRBV18 to TRBJ1-2; unclear D gene. V was trimmed by 3 bases and J by 3 bases, leaving 11 bases between them. This CDR3 region has 14 residues. Germline V gives CDR1 KGHSH, CDR2 LQKENI. The CDR3 DNA sequence: TGTGCCAGCTCACCCTACAGTACGGACTATGGCTACACCTTC. This sequence encodes CASSPYSTDYGYTF.

This clone was seen once. The rearrangement links TRBV11-2 to TRBJ2-3, with D perhaps matching TRBD2 (5 bases). This CDR3 is built from 15 residues. Germline V CDR1 and CDR2: SGHAT, FQNNGV. V lost 0 bases and J 8 bases, leaving 15 bases between the germline ends. CDR3 protein: CASSLDDALRGTQYF. CDR3 DNA: TGTGCCAGCAGCTTAGACGATGCCTTACGGGGTACGCAGTATTTT. Filled out from reference TRBV11-2 and TRBJ2-3, the complete variable domain reads EAGVAQSPRYKIIEKRQSVAFWCNPISGHATLYWYQQILGQGPKLLIQFQNNGVVDDSQLPKDRFSAERLKGVDSTLKIQPAKLEDSAVYLCASSLDDALRGTQYFGPGTRLTVL.

This clone was found a few times. The J gene is TRBJ1-4, the V gene TRBV2; D remains ambiguous. CDR1 and CDR2 from the germline V gene are SNHLY and FYNNEI. V dropped 4 bases and J dropped 3 bases, with 6 bases sitting between them. The CDR3 is 13 residues long. The CDR3 loop is CASSGRANEKLFF. DNA of the CDR3: TGTGCCAGCAGTGGGAGGGCTAATGAAAAACTGTTTTTT.